This record covers a single TCR beta chain. Residents of about two dozen US areas, aged about 18 to 100 years, made up the participants. The data were taken from a study of blood T cell repertoires in COVID-19. Measured with immunoSEQ multiplex PCR; TCRdb has only the in-frame clones, and not every one. The table includes 180,000 or so clones, approximately 80% detected once. CDR1 is LGHDT and CDR2 is YNNKEL in the germline V gene (reference sequence). V lost 1 base, J lost 2 bases, and 3 bases stayed unmatched. CDR3 size: 15 residues. This receptor was obtained from a man in his fifties or sixties who had been exposed to COVID-19. The rearrangement uses TRBV3-1 (or the pseudogene TRBV3-2) and TRBJ1-2; the match to TRBD1 covers 8 bases. The specimen sequenced was PBMCs or T cells enriched from blood (not recorded which). CDR3 DNA: TGTGCCAGCAGCCAAGGTGGGGACAGGAACTATGGCTACACCTTC. This gives the protein CASSQGGDRNYGYTF.